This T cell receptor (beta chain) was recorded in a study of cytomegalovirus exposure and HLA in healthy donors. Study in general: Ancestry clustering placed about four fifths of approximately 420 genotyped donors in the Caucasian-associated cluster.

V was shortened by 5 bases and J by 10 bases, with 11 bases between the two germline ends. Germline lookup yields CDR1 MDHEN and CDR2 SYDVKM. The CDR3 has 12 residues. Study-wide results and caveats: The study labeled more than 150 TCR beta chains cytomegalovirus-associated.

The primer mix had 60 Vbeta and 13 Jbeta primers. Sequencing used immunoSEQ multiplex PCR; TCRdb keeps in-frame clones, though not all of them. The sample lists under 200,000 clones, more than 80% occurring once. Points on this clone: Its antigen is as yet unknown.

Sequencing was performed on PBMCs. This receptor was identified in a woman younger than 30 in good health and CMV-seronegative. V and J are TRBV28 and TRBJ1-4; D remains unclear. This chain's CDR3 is CASSLPRGKLFF. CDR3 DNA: TGTGCCAGCAGTCTTCCCCGGGGAAAACTGTTTTTT.